This paragraph covers one TCR beta chain sequence. The antigen remains undetermined. This record belongs to a study of vaccination and CD4 T cells after COVID-19. Germline loops: CDR1 SGHNT, CDR2 YENEEA. CDR3 length equals 14 residues. V was shortened by 0 bases and J by 4 bases, with 9 bases between the two germline ends. Once obtained from cultured CD4+ T cells, the DNA was sequenced using the Oncomine TCR Beta short-read assay. TCRdb redid the calling of the PCR reads with MiXCR, one entry per CDR3 protein. The repertoire holds roughly 15,000 distinct CDR3 sequences, with approximately 49% as singletons. Time point denoted: late sampling 161 to 241 days after vaccination in three convalescent patients. The treatment was: roughly ten-day PBMC culture with coronavirus spike peptide pools or control peptides (ViraFEST assay).

The material sequenced was CD4+ T cells from blood, cultured in vitro, taken about 7 months after SARS-CoV-2 vaccination. This receptor was identified in a human donor who had recovered from COVID-19. The V gene is TRBV11-3, the J gene TRBJ1-2; D not resolved. The CDR3 reads CASSLDQTVYGYTF. The CDR3, as DNA: TGTGCCAGCAGCTTAGATCAGACTGTCTATGGCTACACCTTC. Supplemented by reference TRBV11-3 and TRBJ1-2, the full variable domain reads EAGVVQSPRYKIIEKKQPVAFWCNPISGHNTLYWYLQNLGQGPELLIRYENEEAVDDSQLPKDRFSAERLKGVDSTLKIQPAELGDSAVYLCASSLDQTVYGYTFGSGTRLTVV.